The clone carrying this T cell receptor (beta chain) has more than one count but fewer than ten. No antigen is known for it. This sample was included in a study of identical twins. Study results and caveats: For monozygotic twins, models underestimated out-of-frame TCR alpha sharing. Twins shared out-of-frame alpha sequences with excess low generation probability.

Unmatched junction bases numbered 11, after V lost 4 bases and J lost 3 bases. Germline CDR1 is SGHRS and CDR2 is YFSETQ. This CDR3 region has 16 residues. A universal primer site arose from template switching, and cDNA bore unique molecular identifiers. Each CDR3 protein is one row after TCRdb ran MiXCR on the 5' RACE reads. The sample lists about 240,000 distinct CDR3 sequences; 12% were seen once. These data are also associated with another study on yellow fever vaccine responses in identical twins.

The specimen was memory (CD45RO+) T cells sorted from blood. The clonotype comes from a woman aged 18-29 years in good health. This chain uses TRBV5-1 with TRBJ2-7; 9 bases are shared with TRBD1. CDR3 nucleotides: TGCGCCAGCAGCGGTGGACAGGGGATCCGCGGCTACGAGCAGTACTTC. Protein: CASSGGQGIRGYEQYF.